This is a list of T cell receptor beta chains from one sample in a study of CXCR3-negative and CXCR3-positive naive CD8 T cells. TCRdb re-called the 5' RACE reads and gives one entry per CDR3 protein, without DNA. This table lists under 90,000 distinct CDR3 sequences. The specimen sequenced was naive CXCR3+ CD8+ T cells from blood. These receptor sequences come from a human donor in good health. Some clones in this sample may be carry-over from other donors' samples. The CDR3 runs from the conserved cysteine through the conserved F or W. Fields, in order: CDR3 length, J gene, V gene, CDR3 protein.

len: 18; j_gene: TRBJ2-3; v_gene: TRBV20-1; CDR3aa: CSAVEPGQPFPSTDTQYF
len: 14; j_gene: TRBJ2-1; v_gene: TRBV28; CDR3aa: CASTSAAGRSEQFF
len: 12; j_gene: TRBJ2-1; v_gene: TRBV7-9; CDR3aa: CASSLGFNEQFF
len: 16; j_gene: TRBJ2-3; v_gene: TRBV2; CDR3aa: CASSDPAAGGTDTQYF
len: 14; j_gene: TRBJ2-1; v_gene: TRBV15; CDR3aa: CATSRESGVGEQFF
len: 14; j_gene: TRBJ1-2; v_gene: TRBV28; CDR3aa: CASSRDRGPRGYTF
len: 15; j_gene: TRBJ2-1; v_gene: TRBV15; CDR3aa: CATIQPFGSRNEQFF
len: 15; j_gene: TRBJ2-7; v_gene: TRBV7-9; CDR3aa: CASSSYRDGHYEQYF
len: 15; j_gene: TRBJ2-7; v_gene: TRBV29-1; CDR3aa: CSVWKGGSGAGEQYF
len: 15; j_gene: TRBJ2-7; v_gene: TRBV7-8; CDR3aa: CASSLLLGQNYEQYF
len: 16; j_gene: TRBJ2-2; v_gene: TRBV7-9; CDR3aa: CASPPGGRANTGELFF
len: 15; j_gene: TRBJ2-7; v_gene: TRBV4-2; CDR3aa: CASSQTSRASYEQYF
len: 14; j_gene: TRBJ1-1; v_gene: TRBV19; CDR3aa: CASTLSTIGSEAFF
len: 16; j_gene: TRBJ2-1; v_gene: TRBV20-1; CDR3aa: CSARVETSGGYNEQFF
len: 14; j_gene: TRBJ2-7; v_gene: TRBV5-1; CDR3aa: CASSLGGLSNEQYF
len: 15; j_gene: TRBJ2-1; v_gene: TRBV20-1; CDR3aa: CSASSASGGGGEQFF
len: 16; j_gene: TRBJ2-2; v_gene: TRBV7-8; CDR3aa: CASSSQGATNTGELFF
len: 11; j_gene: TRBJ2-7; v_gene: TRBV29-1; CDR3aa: CSGAFLGEQYF
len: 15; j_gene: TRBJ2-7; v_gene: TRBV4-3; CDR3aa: CASSQVRTSGYEQYF
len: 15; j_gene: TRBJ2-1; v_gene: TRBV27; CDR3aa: CASSAPAPTSNEQFF
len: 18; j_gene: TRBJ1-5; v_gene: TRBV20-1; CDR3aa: CSANDIGGGPNSNQPQHF
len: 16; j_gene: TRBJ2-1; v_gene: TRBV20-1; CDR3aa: CSARSTADSSYNEQFF
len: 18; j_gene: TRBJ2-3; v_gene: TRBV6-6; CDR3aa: CASSYSASRTGPTDTQYF
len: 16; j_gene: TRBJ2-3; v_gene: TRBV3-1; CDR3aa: CASSQARTVSTDTQYF
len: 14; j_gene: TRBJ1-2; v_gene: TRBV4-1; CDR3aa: CASSQDGDILGYTF
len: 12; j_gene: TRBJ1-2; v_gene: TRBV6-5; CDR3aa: CASCQPDYGYTF
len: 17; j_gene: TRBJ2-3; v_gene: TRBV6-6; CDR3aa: CASSYESTASGGDTQYF
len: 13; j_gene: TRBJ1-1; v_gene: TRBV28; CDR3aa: CASRLRGNTEAFF
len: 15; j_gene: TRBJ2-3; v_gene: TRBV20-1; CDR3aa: CSARPREGSTDTQYF
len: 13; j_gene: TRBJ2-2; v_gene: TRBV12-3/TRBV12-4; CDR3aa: CASSPLGTGELFF
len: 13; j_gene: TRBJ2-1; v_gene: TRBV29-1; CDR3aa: CSAAGGSYNEQFF
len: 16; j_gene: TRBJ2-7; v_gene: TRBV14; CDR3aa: CASSQDRDTIFYEQYF
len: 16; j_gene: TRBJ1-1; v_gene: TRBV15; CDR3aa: CATSTSWDRGDTEAFF